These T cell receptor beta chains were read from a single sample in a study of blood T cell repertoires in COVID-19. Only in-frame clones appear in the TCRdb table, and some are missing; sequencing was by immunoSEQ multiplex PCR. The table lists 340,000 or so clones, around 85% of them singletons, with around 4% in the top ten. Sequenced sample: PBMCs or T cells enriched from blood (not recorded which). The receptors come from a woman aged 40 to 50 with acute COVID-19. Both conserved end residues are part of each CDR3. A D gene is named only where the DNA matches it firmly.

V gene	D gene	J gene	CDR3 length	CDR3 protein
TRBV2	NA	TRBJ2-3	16	CASNPKGGRAGDTQYF
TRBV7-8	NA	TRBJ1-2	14	CASSLAVANYGYTF
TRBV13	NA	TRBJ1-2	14	CASSAWTYPYGYTF
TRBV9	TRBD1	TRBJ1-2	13	CASSVDRGFGYTF
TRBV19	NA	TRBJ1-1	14	CASSPGTENTEAFF
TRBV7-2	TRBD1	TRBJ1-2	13	CASSPPRGSDYTF
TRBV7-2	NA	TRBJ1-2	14	CASSLREDGDGYTF
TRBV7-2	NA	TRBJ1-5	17	CASSPSGQGGPNQPQHF
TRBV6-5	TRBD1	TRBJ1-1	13	CASITTGGTEAFF
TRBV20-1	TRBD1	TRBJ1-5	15	CSASYSNRGDQPQHF
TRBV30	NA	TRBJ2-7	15	CAWSAIDSLTWGQYF
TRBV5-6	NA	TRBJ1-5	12	CASNANNQPQHF
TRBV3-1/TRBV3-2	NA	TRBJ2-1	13	CASSQDRGNEQFF
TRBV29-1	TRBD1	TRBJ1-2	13	CSITAGQGYGYTF